This TCR beta chain was profiled in a study of OX40 agonist ivuxolimab in advanced cancers. At the level of the study: Patients were infused with ivuxolimab every 2 weeks at 0.01 to 10 mg/kg.

This CDR3 comprises 15 residues. J was trimmed by 4 bases and V by 4 bases; bases with no gene match: 5. Germline CDR1 and CDR2: SGHRS and YFSETQ. Data came from immunoSEQ multiplex PCR; TCRdb stores just in-frame clones and leaves some out. Of roughly 84,000 clones in the sample, more than 65% were seen once. The TCR was taken from an adult with an advanced solid tumor such as melanoma, head and neck, liver or kidney cancer. The V call is TRBV5-1, the J call TRBJ2-1, with 10 positions matching TRBD1. The source material was CD4+ or CD8+ T cells sorted from blood, sampled in a trial of the OX40 agonist ivuxolimab. CDR3 residues: CASSHGTGDYNEQFF. In DNA form, the CDR3 reads TGCGCCAGCAGCCACGGGACAGGGGATTACAATGAGCAGTTCTTC. Full variable domain (missing parts from reference TRBV5-1 and TRBJ2-1): KAGVTQTPRYLIKTRGQQVTLSCSPISGHRSVSWYQQTPGQGLQFLFEYFSETQRNKGNFPGRFSGRQFSNSRSEMNVSTLELGDSALYLCASSHGTGDYNEQFFGPGTRLTVL.